This T cell receptor (beta chain) was retrieved from a study of T cells in Graves' hyperthyroidism and ophthalmopathy. Study at large: Peripheral blood collection took place at initial diagnosis, before any treatment.

Amplified regions were TCR beta CDR3 sequences from RNA transcripts. The HTBI primer set drove a first-round RT-PCR of the TCR CDR3. TCRdb redid the calling of the multiplex PCR reads with MiXCR, one entry per CDR3 protein. The table includes about 380,000 distinct CDR3 sequences, approximately 17% detected once. Findings of the study overall: Blood also showed most of the thyroid clonotypes that were expanded above 0.001.

This clonotype was counted ten times or more. Its antigen is still unknown. Among ophthalmopathy patients, the Clinical Activity Score reached at least 3, the NOSPECS grade reached at least 4, and duration remained under 3 months. This CDR3 contains 16 residues. CDR1 is SGHRS, CDR2 YFSETQ, per germline. Germline trimming cut 0 bases from V and 7 bases from J; bases unmatched to any gene: 8. The material sequenced was blood. The rearrangement joins TRBV5-1 to TRBJ2-1; 9 nucleotides line up with TRBD2. This sequence originates from a man between 18 and 29 years old with Graves' ophthalmopathy. The CDR3 sequence: CASSLEGRGGINEQFF. CDR3 DNA sequence: TGCGCCAGCAGCTTGGAGGGGCGGGGGGGCATAAATGAGCAGTTCTTC.